The rows below give T cell receptor beta chains drawn from one sample of a study of T cell repertoires in cytomegalovirus infection. MiXCR was run by TCRdb on the reads, yielding one entry per CDR3 protein. The sample contains hundreds of thousands of distinct CDR3 sequences, around a third of which appear only once. Their recognized antigens are unknown. Sample: cultured CD8+ T cells from PBMCs, taken from culture after CMV antigen stimulation. These receptor sequences come from a human donor in good health (CMV status not recorded). Some clones in this sample may be carry-over from other donors' samples. Both conserved end residues are part of each CDR3. D genes are given only for firm matches. Expanded clones get a size class; other rows say once, few or many, or leave the size out.

few	TRBV15	.	TRBJ1-1	TGTGCCACCAGGACGGGAACGCTTATGAACACTGAAGCTTTCTTT	CATRTGTLMNTEAFF
few	TRBV10-3	TRBD1	TRBJ2-1	TGTGCCATCAGCGAAACTGGACAGGGTAAATCCTACAATGAGCAGTTCTTC	CAISETGQGKSYNEQFF
.	TRBV4-1	TRBD2	TRBJ2-1	TGCGCCGGCAGCCAAGGTTTAGCGGGTAATGAGCAGTTCTTC	CAGSQGLAGNEQFF
few	TRBV7-9	.	TRBJ1-1	TGTGCCAGCAGCTCCCCTCGTAAGGGAGGCACTGAAGCTTTCTTT	CASSSPRKGGTEAFF
many	TRBV6-2/TRBV6-3	.	TRBJ1-2	TGTGCCAGCAGTTACTCGGCCTATGGCTACACCTTC	CASSYSAYGYTF
many	TRBV7-2	.	TRBJ2-3	TGTGCCAGCAGCTTAGGACCCTTTAAGTATTTT	CASSLGPFKYF
many	TRBV7-6	.	TRBJ2-1	TGTGCCAGCAGCCCTCTTGCCCACAATGAGCAGTTCTTC	CASSPLAHNEQFF
many	TRBV7-8	.	TRBJ1-1	TGTGCCAGCAGCTCACAGACGGGGACTGAAGCTTTCTTT	CASSSQTGTEAFF
.	TRBV12-5	.	TRBJ2-2	TGTGCTAGTGGCCCGCCGGATTACACCGGGGAGCTGTTTTTT	CASGPPDYTGELFF
many	TRBV7-8	.	TRBJ2-7	TGTGCCAGCAGCTTAGACGTCTGGTCCTACGAGCAGTACTTC	CASSLDVWSYEQYF
.	TRBV12-3/TRBV12-4	.	TRBJ1-1	TGTGCCAGCAGTTTGGGTGAAATTATGAACACTGAAGCTTTCTTT	CASSLGEIMNTEAFF
once	TRBV20-1	.	TRBJ2-7	TGCAGTGCTGTGGAGTCCTACGAGCAGTACTTC	CSAVESYEQYF
once	TRBV5-8	.	TRBJ2-7	TGTGCCAGCAGCTTCGAGGGTTCCTACGAGCAGTACTTC	CASSFEGSYEQYF
few	TRBV6-5	.	TRBJ2-5	TGTGCCAGCATCTATCGTGAGACCCAGTACTTC	CASIYRETQYF
few	TRBV7-9	.	TRBJ1-2	TGTGCCAGCAGCGCGTCCGAGCAACTCCTTAACTATGGCTACACCTTC	CASSASEQLLNYGYTF
.	TRBV28	.	TRBJ2-3	TGTGCCTCCCAGCCCGGGCACGGGTCTGCAGATACGCAGTATTTT	CASQPGHGSADTQYF
.	TRBV6-2/TRBV6-3	.	TRBJ2-4	TGTGCCAGCAGTTACGTCCCGGGGGAGGAAAACATTCAGTACTTC	CASSYVPGEENIQYF
.	TRBV4-1	TRBD2	TRBJ2-3	TGCGCCAGCAGCCAATTGGCTAGCGGGATCTTGGATACGCAGTATTTT	CASSQLASGILDTQYF
few	TRBV28	.	TRBJ2-5	TGTGCCAGCAGTCTCCAGTGGATTCAAGAGACCCAGTACTTC	CASSLQWIQETQYF
few	TRBV12-5	.	TRBJ2-1	TGTGCTAGTGGTTTCAACTTGGAAGGAAGGACCTACAATGAGCAGTTCTTC	CASGFNLEGRTYNEQFF